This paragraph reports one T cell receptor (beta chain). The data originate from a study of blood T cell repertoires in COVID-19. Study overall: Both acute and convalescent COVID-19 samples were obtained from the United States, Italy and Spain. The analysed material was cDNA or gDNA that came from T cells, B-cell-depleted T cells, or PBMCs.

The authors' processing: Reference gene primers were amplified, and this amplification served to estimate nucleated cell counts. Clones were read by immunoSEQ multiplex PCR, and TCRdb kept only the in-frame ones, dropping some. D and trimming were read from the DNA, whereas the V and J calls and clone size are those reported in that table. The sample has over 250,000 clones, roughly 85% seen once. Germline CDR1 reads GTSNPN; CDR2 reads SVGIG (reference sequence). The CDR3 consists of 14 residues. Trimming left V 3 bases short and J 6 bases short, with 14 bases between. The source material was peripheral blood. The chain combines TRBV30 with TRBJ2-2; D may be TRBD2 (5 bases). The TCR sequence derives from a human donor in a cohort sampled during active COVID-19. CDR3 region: CAWSPPGLPGELFF. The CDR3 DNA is TGTGCCTGGAGCCCCCCAGGACTCCCCGGGGAGCTGTTTTTT.